This T cell receptor (beta chain) was identified during a study of type 1 regulatory T cells. This CDR3 spans 13 amino acids. V lost 5 bases and J 7 bases, leaving 15 bases between the germline ends. Germline CDR1 LNHDA, CDR2 SQIVND (reference sequence). This clonotype showed up just a few times. Its antigen is undetermined. TCRdb re-called the reads through MiXCR, storing one row per CDR3 protein. The sample carries roughly 67,000 distinct CDR3 sequences, around 68% recorded once. The source is a human donor in good health. The sample comprised cultured T cells, either the whole culture or a sorted T cell fraction (not recorded which). Subset specified: Tr1-enriched cell product generated in vitro against host alloantigens. This chain uses TRBV19 with TRBJ2-7; the D is unclear. The CDR3 sequence is CASSPSWSPEQYF. The CDR3 DNA follows: TGTGCCAGTAGTCCTTCATGGAGCCCTGAGCAGTACTTC.